The source of this T cell receptor (beta chain) is a study of blood T cell repertoires in COVID-19. Study background: Samples representing acute and convalescent COVID-19 were sourced from the United States, Italy and Spain. T cells, B-cell-depleted T cells, or PBMCs supplied cDNA or gDNA.

Germline assignment: CDR1 SGHRS and CDR2 YFSETQ. V was cut by 0 bases and J by 4 bases, with 19 bases left in between. The CDR3 sequence is 17 residues long. Produced via immunoSEQ multiplex PCR; TCRdb's table is partial and in-frame only. The sample has under 350,000 clones; around 88% are singletons. What was sequenced was peripheral blood. The receptor was isolated from a man in his forties or fifties with acute or convalescent COVID-19. The V call is TRBV5-1, the J call TRBJ1-1, with a possible D match to TRBD1 (5 bases). The CDR3 bases are TGCGCCAGCAGCTTGGTGGCAGGGCAAACGCGCGGCACTGAAGCTTTCTTT. Amino acids: CASSLVAGQTRGTEAFF.